The rows below give T cell receptor beta chains drawn from one sample of a study of T cells in narcolepsy. This table comes from immunoSEQ multiplex PCR, and its TCRdb copy is limited to in-frame clones, with some not included. Here the sample spans tens of thousands of clones, 84% being singletons. The sequencing sample was made of CD45RA- memory CD4+ T cells from PBMCs. The receptors originated from a human donor with narcolepsy. Each CDR3 is given with its conserved first and last residue. A D gene is named only where the DNA matches it firmly. Clone size, where shown, is once, few, many, or a class for clones that have expanded.

TRBJ2-7	TRBV11-2	17	-	-	CASSLDPLGGTSYEQYF	TGTGCCAGCAGCTTAGACCCTTTGGGCGGGACCTCCTACGAGCAGTACTTC
TRBJ2-7	TRBV19	16	-	TRBD1	CASSIVAGTASYEQYF	TGTGCCAGTAGTATAGTAGCCGGGACAGCCTCCTACGAGCAGTACTTC
TRBJ1-4	TRBV27	16	-	-	CASSLYEGRGLQKLFF	TGTGCCAGCAGTTTATATGAGGGCAGGGGACTTCAAAAACTGTTTTTT
TRBJ1-3	TRBV19	15	-	-	CASRFPGISGNTIYF	TGTGCCAGTAGATTCCCGGGCATCTCTGGAAACACCATATATTTT
TRBJ1-5	TRBV4-2	13	-	-	CASSQGSEPPQHF	TGTGCCAGCAGCCAAGGGTCCGAACCGCCCCAGCATTTT
TRBJ1-6	TRBV4-3	16	-	-	CASSLYLDRQSSPLHF	TGCGCCAGCAGCCTCTACCTTGACAGGCAAAGTTCACCCCTCCACTTT
TRBJ2-1	TRBV5-6	17	-	TRBD2	CASSLGEMRLAGAEQFF	TGTGCCAGCAGCTTAGGCGAGATGAGACTAGCGGGAGCTGAGCAGTTCTTC
TRBJ2-7	TRBV10-2	13	-	-	CASTRGNVYEQYF	TGCGCCAGCACCCGCGGGAACGTCTACGAGCAGTACTTC
TRBJ2-7	TRBV4-1	15	-	-	CASSQPGGAPYEQYF	TGCGCCAGCAGCCAACCTGGCGGGGCTCCTTACGAGCAGTACTTC
TRBJ2-1	TRBV20-1	10	-	-	CSAKEIQQFF	TGCAGTGCCAAGGAAATTCAGCAGTTCTTC
TRBJ2-7	TRBV5-1	14	-	TRBD2	CASSTGGLIYEQYF	TGCGCCAGCAGCACGGGGGGACTGATCTACGAGCAGTACTTC
TRBJ2-7	TRBV14	17	-	TRBD2	CASSRGTSGAKPYEQYF	TGTGCCAGCAGCCGAGGGACTAGCGGGGCGAAACCCTACGAGCAGTACTTC
TRBJ2-5	TRBV7-9	17	-	-	CASSPTAGIPVWETQYF	TGTGCCAGCAGCCCTACTGCCGGGATCCCCGTCTGGGAGACCCAGTACTTC
TRBJ2-7	TRBV27	14	-	TRBD2	CAPGGLAEAYEQYF	TGTGCCCCAGGAGGACTAGCGGAAGCCTACGAGCAGTACTTC
TRBJ1-2	TRBV5-4	13	once	-	CASRNPGGDGYTF	TGTGCCAGCAGGAACCCGGGGGGGGATGGCTACACCTTC
TRBJ2-1	TRBV5-1	13	-	TRBD1	CASSLDRGNEQFF	TGCGCCAGCAGCTTGGACAGGGGGAATGAGCAGTTCTTC
TRBJ2-2	TRBV11-3	16	-	-	CASSLLVGAHTGELFF	TGTGCCAGCAGCTTATTGGTGGGAGCGCACACCGGGGAGCTGTTTTTT
TRBJ1-1	TRBV5-1	14	-	-	CASRSRLGGTEAFF	TGCGCCAGCAGATCTCGTTTGGGGGGCACTGAAGCTTTCTTT
TRBJ2-7	TRBV14	15	-	-	CASSPGQLFDYEQYF	TGTGCCAGCAGCCCCGGACAGTTATTTGACTACGAGCAGTACTTC
TRBJ1-1	TRBV27	15	-	-	CASSLFGGVNTEAFF	TGTGCCAGCAGTTTATTTGGGGGGGTTAACACTGAAGCTTTCTTT
TRBJ1-4	TRBV27	11	-	-	CASSFGGKLFF	TGTGCCAGCAGTTTTGGGGGAAAACTGTTTTTT
TRBJ2-7	TRBV9	15	-	TRBD1	CASSVGARGLYEQYF	TGTGCCAGCAGCGTAGGGGCCAGGGGGCTCTACGAGCAGTACTTC
TRBJ1-1	TRBV4-2	15	-	-	CASSQEVHPNTEAFF	TGTGCCAGCAGCCAAGAGGTACACCCGAACACTGAAGCTTTCTTT
TRBJ2-7	TRBV10-1	17	-	-	CASSPALGQGGSYEQYF	TGCGCCAGCAGCCCCGCCCTGGGCCAGGGGGGCTCCTACGAGCAGTACTTC
TRBJ2-1	TRBV11-2	16	-	-	CASIRRLSKGDNEQFF	TGTGCCAGCATCCGACGGCTCTCTAAGGGGGACAATGAGCAGTTCTTC
TRBJ2-1	TRBV27	20	-	-	CASSLSRLSRTKSSYNEQFF	TGTGCCAGCAGTTTATCTCGCCTATCGCGAACGAAAAGCTCCTACAATGAGCAGTTCTTC
TRBJ2-2	TRBV4-3	15	-	TRBD1	CASSHSPGQAGELFF	TGCGCCAGCAGCCATTCCCCCGGACAGGCCGGGGAGCTGTTTTTT
TRBJ2-7	TRBV6-5	13	-	-	CASSYTRGNEQYF	TGTGCCAGCAGTTATACCAGGGGAAACGAGCAGTACTTC